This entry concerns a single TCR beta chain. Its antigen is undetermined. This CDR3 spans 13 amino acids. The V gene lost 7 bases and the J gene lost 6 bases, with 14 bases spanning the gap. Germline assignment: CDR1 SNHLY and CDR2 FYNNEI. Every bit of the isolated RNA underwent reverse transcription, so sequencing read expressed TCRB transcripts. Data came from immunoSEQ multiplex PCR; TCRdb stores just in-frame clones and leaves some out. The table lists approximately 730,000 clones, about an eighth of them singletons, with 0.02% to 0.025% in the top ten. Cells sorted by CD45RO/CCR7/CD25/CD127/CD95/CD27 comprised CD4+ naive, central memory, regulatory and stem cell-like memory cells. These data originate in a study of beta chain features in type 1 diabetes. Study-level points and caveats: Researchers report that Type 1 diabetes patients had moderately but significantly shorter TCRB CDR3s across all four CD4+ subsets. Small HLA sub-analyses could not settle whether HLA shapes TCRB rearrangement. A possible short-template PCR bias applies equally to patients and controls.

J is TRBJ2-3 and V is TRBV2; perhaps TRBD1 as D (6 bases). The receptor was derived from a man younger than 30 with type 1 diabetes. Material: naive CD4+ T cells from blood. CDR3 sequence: CASIGQGSDTQYF. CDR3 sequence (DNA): TGTGCCAGCATAGGCCAGGGGTCGGATACGCAGTATTTT.